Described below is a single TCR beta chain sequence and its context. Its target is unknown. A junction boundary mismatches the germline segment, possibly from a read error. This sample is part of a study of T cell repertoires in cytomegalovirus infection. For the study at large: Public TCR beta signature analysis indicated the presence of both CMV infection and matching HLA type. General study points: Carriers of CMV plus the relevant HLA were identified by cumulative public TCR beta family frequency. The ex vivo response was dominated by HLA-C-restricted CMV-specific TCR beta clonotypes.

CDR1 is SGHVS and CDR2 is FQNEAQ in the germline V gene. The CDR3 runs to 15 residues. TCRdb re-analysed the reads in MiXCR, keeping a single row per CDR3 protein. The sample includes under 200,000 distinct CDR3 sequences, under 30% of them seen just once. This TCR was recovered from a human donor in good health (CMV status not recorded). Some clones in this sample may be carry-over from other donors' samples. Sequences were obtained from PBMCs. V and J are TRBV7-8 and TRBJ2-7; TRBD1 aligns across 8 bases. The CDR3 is CATSRSGQGSYEQYF. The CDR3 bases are TGTGCCACCAGCCGGTCCGGACAGGGATCCTACGAGCAGTATTTC.